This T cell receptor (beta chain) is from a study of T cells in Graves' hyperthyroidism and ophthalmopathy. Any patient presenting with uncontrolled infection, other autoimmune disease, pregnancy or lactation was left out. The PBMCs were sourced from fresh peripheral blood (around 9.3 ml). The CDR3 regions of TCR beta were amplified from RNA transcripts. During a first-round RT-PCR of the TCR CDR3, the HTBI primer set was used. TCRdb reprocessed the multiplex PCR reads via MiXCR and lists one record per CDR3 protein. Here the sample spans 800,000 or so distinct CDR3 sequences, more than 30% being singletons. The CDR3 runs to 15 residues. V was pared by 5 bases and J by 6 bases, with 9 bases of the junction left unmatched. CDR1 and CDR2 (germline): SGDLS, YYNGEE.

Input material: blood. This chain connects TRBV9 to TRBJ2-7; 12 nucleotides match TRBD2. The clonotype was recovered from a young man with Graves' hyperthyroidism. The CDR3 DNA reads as TGTGCCAGCAGAGCGACTAGCGGGGGACGGTCCGAGCAGTACTTC. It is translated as CASRATSGGRSEQYF.